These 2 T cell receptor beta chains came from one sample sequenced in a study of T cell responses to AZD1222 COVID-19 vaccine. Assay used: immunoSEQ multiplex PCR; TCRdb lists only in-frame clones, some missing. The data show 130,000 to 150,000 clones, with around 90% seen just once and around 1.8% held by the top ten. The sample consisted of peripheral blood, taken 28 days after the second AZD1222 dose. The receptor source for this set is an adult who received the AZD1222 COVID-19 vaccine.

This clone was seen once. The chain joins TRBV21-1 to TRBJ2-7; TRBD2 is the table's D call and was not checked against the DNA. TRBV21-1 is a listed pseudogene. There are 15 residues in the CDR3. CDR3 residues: CASSNPSKRLAEQYF. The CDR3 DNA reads TGTGCCAGCAGCAACCCCTCTAAGCGATTGGCGGAGCAGTACTTC.

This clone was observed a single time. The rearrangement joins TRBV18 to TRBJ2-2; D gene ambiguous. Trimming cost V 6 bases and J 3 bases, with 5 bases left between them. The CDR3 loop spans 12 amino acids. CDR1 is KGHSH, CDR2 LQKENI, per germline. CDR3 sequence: CASSQDTGELFF. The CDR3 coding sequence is TGTGCCAGCTCCCAAGACACCGGGGAGCTGTTTTTT.